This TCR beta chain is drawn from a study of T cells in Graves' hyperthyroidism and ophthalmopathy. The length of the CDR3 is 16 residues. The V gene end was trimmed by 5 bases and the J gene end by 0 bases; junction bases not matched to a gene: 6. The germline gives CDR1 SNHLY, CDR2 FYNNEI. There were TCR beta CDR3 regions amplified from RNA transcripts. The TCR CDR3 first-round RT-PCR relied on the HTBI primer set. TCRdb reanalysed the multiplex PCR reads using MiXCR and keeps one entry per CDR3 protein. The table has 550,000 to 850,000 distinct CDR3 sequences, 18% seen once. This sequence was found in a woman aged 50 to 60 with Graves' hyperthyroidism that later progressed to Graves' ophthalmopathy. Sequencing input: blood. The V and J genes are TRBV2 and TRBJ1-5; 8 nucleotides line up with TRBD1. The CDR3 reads CASSTAGGFSNQPQHF. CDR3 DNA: TGTGCCAGCAGTACAGCAGGGGGCTTTAGCAATCAGCCCCAGCATTTT.